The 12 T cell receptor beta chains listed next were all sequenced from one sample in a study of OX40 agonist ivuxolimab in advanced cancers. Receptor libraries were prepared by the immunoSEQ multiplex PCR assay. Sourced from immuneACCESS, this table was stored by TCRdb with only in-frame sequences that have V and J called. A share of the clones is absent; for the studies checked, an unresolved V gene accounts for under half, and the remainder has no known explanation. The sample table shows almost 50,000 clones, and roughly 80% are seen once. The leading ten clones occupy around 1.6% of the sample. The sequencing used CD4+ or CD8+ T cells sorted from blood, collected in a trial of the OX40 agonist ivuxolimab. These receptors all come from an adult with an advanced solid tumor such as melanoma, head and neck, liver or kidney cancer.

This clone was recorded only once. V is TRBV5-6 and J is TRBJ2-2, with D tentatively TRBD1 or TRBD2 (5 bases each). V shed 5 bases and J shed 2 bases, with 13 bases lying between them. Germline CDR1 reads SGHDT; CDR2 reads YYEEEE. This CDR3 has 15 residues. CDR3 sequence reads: CASRWGRINTGELFF. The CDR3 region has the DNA TGTGCCAGCAGATGGGGACGTATCAACACCGGGGAGCTGTTTTTT. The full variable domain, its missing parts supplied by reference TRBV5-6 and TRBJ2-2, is DAGVTQSPTHLIKTRGQQVTLRCSPKSGHDTVSWYQQALGQGPQFIFQYYEEEERQRGNFPDRFSGHQFPNYSSELNVNALLLGDSALYLCASRWGRINTGELFFGEGSRLTVL.

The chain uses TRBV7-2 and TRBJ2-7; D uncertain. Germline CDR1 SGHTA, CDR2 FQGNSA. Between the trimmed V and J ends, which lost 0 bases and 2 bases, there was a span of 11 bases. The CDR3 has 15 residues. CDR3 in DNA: TGTGCCAGCAGCTTAGCCGCCCTTTCCACCTACGAGCAGTACTTC. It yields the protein CASSLAALSTYEQYF.

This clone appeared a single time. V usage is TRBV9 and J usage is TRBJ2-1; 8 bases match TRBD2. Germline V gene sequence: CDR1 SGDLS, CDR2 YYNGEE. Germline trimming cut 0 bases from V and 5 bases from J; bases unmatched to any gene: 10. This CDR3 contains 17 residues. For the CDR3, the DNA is TGTGCCAGCAGCGTAGCTGTGGGATTAGCGGGAAACAATGAGCAGTTCTTC. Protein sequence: CASSVAVGLAGNNEQFF.

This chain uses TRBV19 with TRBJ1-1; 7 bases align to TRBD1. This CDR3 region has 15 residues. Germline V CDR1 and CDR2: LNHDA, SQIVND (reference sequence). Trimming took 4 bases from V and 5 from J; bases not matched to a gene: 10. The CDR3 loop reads CASSRLDREGTEAFF. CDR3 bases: TGTGCCAGTAGTAGGCTAGACAGGGAGGGGACTGAAGCTTTCTTT.

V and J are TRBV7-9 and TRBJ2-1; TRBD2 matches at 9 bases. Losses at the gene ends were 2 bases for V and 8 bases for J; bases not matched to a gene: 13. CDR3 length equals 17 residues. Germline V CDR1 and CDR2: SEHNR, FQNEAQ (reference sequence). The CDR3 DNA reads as TGTGCCAGCAGCTTATTACGTAGCGGGAGCAGGGGGGATGAGCAGTTCTTC. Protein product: CASSLLRSGSRGDEQFF. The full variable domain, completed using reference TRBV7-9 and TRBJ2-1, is DTGVSQNPRHKITKRGQNVTFRCDPISEHNRLYWYRQTLGQGPEFLTYFQNEAQLEKSRLLSDRFSAERPKGSFSTLEIQRTEQGDSAMYLCASSLLRSGSRGDEQFFGPGTRLTVL.

The CDR3 DNA sequence: TGTGCCAGCAGTCCCGGGACAGGGGGTGGCTACACCTTC. Translation gives CASSPGTGGGYTF. The chain carries TRBV28 and TRBJ1-2; 11 bases are a match to TRBD1. The length of the CDR3 is 13 residues. Germline CDR1 and CDR2: MDHEN and SYDVKM. Trimming cost V 5 bases and J 7 bases; bases outside gene matches: 3.

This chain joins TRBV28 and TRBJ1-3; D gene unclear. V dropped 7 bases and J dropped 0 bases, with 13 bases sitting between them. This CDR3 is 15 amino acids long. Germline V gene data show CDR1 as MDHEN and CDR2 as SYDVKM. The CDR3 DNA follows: TGTGCCAGCACTCCGGCCGCTTACTCTGGAAACACCATATATTTT. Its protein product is CASTPAAYSGNTIYF.

The CDR3 spells CASSQDWAGDGNYNEQFF. The CDR3 nucleotides read TGCGCCAGCAGCCAAGATTGGGCCGGGGATGGGAACTACAATGAGCAGTTCTTC. This chain joins TRBV4-3 and TRBJ2-1; TRBD2 might be the D (5 bases). V was clipped by 0 bases and J by 3 bases, with 18 bases between them. CDR1 and CDR2 from the germline V gene are LGHNA and YSLEER. This CDR3 is built from 18 residues.

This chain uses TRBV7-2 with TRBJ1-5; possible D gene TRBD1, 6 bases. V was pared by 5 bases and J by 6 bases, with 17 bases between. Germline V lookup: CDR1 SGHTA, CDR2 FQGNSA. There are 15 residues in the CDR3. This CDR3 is CASSIQGSGAQPQHF. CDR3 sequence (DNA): TGTGCCAGCAGCATACAGGGAAGTGGGGCTCAGCCCCAGCATTTT.

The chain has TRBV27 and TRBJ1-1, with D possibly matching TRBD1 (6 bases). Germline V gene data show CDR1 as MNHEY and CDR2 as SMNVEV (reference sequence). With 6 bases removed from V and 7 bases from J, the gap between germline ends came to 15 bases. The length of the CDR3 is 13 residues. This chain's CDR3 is CASSLLTGFEAFF. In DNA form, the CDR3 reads TGTGCCAGCAGCCTACTTACAGGGTTTGAAGCTTTCTTT.

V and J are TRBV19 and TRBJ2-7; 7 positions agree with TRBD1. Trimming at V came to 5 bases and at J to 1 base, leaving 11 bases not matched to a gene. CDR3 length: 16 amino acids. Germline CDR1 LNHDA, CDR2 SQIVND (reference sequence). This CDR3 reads CASSPRQGSASYEQYF. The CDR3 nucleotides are TGTGCCAGTAGTCCCCGACAGGGTTCGGCGTCCTACGAGCAGTACTTC.

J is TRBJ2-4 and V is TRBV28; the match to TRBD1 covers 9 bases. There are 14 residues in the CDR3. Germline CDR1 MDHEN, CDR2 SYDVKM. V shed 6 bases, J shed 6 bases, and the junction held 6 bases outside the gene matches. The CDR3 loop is CASSQGQGGNIQYF. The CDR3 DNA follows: TGTGCCAGCAGCCAGGGACAGGGCGGAAACATTCAGTACTTC.